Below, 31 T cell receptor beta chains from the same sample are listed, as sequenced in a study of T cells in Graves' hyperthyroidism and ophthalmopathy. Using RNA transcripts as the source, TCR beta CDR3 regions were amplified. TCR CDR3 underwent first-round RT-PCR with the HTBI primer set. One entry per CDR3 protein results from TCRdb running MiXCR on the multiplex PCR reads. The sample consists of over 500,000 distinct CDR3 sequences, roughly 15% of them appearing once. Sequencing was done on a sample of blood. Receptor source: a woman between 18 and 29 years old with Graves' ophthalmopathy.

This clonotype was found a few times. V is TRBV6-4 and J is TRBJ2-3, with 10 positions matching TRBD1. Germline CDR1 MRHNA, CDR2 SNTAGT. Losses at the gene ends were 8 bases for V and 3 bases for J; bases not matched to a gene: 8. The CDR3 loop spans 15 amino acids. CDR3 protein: CASERRTGGTDTQYF. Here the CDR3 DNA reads TGTGCCAGCGAACGGCGGACAGGGGGAACAGATACGCAGTATTTT.

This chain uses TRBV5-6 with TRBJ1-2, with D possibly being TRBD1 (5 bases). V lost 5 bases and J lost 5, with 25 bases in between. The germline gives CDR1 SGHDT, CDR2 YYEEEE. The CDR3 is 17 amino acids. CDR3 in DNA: TGTGCCAGCAGGCCGGCTTCCCGAGGGACTGCCCTTTATGGCTACACCTTC. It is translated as CASRPASRGTALYGYTF.

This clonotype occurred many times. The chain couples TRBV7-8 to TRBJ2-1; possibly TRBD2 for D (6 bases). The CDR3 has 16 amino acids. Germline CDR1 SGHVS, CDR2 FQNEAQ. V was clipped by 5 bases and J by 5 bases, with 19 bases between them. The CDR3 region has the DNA TGTGCCAGCAGCATCGTAGCGGTCTCTACTAACAATGAGCAGTTCTTC. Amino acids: CASSIVAVSTNNEQFF. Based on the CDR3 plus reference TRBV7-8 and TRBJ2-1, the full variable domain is GAGVSQSPRYKVAKRGQDVALRCDPISGHVSLFWYQQALGQGPEFLTYFQNEAQLDKSGLPSDRFFAERPEGSVSTLKIQRTQQEDSAVYLCASSIVAVSTNNEQFFGPGTRLTVL.

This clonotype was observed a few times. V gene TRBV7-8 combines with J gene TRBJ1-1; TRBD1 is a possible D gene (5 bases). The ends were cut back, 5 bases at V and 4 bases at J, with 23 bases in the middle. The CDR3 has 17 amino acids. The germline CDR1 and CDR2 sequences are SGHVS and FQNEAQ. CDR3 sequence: CASSLQTRGVRSTEAFF. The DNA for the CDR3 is TGTGCCAGCAGCCTCCAAACCCGGGGCGTCAGGTCCACTGAAGCTTTCTTT.

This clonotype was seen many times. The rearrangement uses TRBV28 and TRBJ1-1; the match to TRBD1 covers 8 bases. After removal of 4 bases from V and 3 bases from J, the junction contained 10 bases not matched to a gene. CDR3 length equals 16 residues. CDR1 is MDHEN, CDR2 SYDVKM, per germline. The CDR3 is CASSSPTWTGHTEAFF. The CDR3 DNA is TGTGCCAGCAGTTCCCCTACTTGGACAGGGCACACTGAAGCTTTCTTT.

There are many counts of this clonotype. The CDR3 DNA sequence: TGTGCCAGCAGTCCTTCGGGGGATAGCAATCAGCCCCAGCATTTT. Amino acid sequence: CASSPSGDSNQPQHF. The chain joins TRBV11-2 to TRBJ1-5; the D gene is possibly TRBD1 (5 bases). The CDR3 has 15 amino acids. The V gene lost 6 bases and the J gene lost 0 bases, with 12 bases spanning the gap. Germline V gives CDR1 SGHAT, CDR2 FQNNGV.

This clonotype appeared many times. As DNA, the CDR3 is TGTGCCAGCAGCTCGACGGGGACGGCACTTAATCAGCCCCAGCATTTT. Encoded protein: CASSSTGTALNQPQHF. The V call is TRBV7-2, the J call TRBJ1-5; weak D call: TRBD1 (5 bases). The V gene's germline CDR1 is SGHTA and CDR2 FQGNSA. Trimming stripped 4 bases from V and 4 bases from J, with 17 bases between. The CDR3 sequence is 16 residues long.

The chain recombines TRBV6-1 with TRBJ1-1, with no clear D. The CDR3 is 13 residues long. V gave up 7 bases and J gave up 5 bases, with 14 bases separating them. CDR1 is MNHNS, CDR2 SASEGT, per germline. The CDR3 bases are TGTGCCAGCATCTCGACGGGTCGAACTGAAGCTTTCTTT. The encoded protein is CASISTGRTEAFF.

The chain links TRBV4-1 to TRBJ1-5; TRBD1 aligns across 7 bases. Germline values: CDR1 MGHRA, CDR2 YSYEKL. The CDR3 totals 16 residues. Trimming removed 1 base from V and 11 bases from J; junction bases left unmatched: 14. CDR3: CASSQVGTGQAVAQHF. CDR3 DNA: TGCGCCAGCAGCCAAGTCGGAACCGGACAGGCGGTAGCCCAGCATTTT.

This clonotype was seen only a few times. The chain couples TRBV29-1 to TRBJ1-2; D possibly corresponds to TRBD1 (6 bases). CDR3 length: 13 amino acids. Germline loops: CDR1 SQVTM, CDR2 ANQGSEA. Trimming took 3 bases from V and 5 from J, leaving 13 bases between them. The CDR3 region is CSVDEGGGYGYTF. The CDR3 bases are TGCAGCGTTGATGAGGGGGGCGGATATGGCTACACCTTC.

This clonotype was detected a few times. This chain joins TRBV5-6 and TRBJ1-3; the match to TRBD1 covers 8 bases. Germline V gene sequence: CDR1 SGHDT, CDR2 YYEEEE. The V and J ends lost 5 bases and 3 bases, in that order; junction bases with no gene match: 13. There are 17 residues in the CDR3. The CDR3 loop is CASSSRTGLTFGNTIYF. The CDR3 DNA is TGTGCCAGCAGTTCTAGGACAGGGTTGACTTTTGGAAACACCATATATTTT.

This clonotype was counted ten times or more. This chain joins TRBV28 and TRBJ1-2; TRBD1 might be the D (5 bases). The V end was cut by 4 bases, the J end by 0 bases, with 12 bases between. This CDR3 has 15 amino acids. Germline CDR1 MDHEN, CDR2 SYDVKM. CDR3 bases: TGTGCCAGCAGTTATTGGGACGGGGCTAACTATGGCTACACCTTC. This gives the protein CASSYWDGANYGYTF.

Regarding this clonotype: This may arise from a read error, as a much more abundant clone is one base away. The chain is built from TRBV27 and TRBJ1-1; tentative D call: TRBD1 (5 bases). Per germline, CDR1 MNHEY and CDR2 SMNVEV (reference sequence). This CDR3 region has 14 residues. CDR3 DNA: TGTGCCAGCAGTCTGAGGGGACGGAACACTGGAGCTTTCTTT. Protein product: CASSLRGRNTGAFF.

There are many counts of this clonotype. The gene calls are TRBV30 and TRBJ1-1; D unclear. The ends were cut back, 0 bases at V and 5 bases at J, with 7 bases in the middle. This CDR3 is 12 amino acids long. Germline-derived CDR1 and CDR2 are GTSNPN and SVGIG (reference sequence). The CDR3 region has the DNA TGTGCCTGGAGTGTACCGAGGACTGAAGCTTTCTTT. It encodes CAWSVPRTEAFF.

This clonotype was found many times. DNA of the CDR3: TGTGCCTGGAGAGCGCAGGCGCGGGGTGAAAAACTGTTTTTT. Its translation: CAWRAQARGEKLFF. The chain uses TRBV30 and TRBJ1-4; no firm D call. The V and J ends lost 3 bases and 7 bases respectively, with 15 bases between them. CDR1 GTSNPN and CDR2 SVGIG come from the germline V gene (reference sequence). CDR3 length equals 14 residues.

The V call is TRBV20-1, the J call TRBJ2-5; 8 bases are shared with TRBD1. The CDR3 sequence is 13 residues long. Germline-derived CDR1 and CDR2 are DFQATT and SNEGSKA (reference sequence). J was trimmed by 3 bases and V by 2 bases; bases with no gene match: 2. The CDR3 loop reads CSARKTGEETQYF. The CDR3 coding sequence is TGCAGTGCTAGAAAGACAGGGGAAGAGACCCAGTACTTC.

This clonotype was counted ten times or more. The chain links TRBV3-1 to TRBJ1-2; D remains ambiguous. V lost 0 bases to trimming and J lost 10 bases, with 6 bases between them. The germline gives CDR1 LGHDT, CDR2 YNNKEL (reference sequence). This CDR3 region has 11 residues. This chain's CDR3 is CASSQEYYYTF. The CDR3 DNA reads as TGTGCCAGCAGCCAAGAATACTACTACACCTTC.

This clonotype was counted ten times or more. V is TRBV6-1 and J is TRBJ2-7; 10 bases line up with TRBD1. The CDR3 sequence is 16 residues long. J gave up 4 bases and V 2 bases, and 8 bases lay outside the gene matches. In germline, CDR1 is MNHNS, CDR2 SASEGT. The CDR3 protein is CASSERRDRGPYEQYF. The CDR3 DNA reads TGTGCCAGCAGTGAAAGGCGGGACAGGGGACCGTACGAGCAGTACTTC.

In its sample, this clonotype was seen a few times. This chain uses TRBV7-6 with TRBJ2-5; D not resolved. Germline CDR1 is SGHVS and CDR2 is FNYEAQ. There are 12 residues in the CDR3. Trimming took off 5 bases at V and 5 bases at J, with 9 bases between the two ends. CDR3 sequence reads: CASSRFRETQYF. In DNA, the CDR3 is TGTGCCAGCAGCCGCTTCAGGGAGACCCAGTACTTC.

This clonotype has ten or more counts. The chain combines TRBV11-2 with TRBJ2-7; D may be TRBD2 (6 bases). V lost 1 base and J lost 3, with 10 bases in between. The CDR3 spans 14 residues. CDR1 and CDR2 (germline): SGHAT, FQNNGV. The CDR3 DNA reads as TGTGCCAGCAGCTTAGGGGCCGGGGGCTACGAGCAGTACTTC. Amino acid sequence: CASSLGAGGYEQYF.

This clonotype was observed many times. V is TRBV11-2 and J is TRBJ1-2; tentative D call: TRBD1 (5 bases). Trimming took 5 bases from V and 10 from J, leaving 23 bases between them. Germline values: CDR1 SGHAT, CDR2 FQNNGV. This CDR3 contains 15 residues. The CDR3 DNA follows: TGTGCCAGCAGCGCCATTGCGGGGACCGCCCTCGTCTACACCTTC. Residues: CASSAIAGTALVYTF.

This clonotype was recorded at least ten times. CDR3 sequence reads: CASSFETGTYEQYF. In nucleotides, the CDR3 is TGTGCCAGCAGTTTTGAGACAGGTACCTACGAGCAGTACTTC. The J gene is TRBJ2-7, the V gene TRBV27, with D maybe TRBD1 (6 bases). The CDR3 is made up of 14 amino acids. Germline-derived CDR1 and CDR2 are MNHEY and SMNVEV (reference sequence). V dropped 3 bases and J dropped 2 bases, with 11 bases sitting between them.

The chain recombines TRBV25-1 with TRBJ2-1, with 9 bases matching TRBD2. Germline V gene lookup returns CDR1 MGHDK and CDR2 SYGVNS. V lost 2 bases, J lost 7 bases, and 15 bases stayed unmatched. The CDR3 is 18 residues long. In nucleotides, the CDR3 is TGTGCCAGCAGTGAACGGGTGGCGGGAGGGCCCACTGTAAATGAGCAGTTCTTC. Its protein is CASSERVAGGPTVNEQFF.

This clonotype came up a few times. The CDR3 bases are TGTGCCAGTACCTCAGGACAGGGAAGCGGTCAGCCCCAGCATTTT. Amino acids: CASTSGQGSGQPQHF. J is TRBJ1-5 and V is TRBV19; 8 nucleotides align to TRBD1. Losses at the gene ends were 7 bases for V and 6 bases for J; bases not matched to a gene: 11. This CDR3 spans 15 amino acids. Germline CDR1 is LNHDA and CDR2 is SQIVND (reference sequence).

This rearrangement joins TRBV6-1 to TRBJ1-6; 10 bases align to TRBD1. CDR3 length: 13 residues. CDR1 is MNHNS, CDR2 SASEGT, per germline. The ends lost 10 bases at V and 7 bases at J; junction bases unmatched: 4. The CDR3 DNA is TGTGCCACCAGGGACAGGGGAAATTCACCCCTCCACTTT. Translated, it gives CATRDRGNSPLHF.

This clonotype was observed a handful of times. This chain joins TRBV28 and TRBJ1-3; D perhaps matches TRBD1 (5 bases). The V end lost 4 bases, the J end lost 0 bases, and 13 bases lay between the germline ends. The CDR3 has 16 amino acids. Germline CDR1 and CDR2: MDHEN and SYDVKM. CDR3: CASSSPGDLSGNTIYF. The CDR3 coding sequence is TGTGCCAGCAGTTCGCCGGGGGACCTCTCTGGAAACACCATATATTTT.

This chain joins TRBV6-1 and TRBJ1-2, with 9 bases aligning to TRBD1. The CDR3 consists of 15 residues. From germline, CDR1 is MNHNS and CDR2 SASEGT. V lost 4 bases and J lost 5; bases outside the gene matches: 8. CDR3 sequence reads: CASSVTGTGLYGYTF. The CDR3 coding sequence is TGTGCCAGCAGTGTCACCGGGACAGGGTTATATGGCTACACCTTC.

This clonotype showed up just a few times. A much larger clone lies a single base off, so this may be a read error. The CDR3 loop reads CASRSPSGRAAREQYF. The CDR3 DNA reads as TGCGCCAGCCGCTCACCTAGCGGGAGGGCCGCACGAGAGCAGTACTTC. The chain employs TRBV5-1 and TRBJ2-7; the match to TRBD2 covers 12 bases. This CDR3 has 16 amino acids. The germline gives CDR1 SGHRS, CDR2 YFSETQ. Trimming at V came to 7 bases and at J to 7 bases, leaving 15 bases not matched to a gene.

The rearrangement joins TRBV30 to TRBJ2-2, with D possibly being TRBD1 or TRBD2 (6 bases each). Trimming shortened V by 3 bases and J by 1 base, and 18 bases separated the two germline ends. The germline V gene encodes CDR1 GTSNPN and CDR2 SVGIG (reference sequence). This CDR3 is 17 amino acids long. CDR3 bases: TGTGCCTGGAGGGTCTGGGGGGCGGAATGGAACACCGGGGAGCTGTTTTTT. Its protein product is CAWRVWGAEWNTGELFF.

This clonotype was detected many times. The CDR3 protein is CASSLTSGGEDTQYF. In nucleotides, the CDR3 is TGCGCCAGCAGCTTGACTAGCGGAGGGGAAGATACGCAGTATTTT. The chain carries TRBV5-1 and TRBJ2-3; 8 bases are a match to TRBD2. Germline assignment: CDR1 SGHRS and CDR2 YFSETQ. J was trimmed by 5 bases and V by 1 base; bases with no gene match: 6. The CDR3 has 15 amino acids.

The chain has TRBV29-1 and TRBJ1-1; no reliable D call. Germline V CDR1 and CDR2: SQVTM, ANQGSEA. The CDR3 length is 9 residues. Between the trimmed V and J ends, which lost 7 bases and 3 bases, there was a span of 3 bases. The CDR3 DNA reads TGCAGCGCCGACACTGAAGCTTTCTTT. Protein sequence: CSADTEAFF. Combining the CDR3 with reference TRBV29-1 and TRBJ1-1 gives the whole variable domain SAVISQKPSRDICQRGTSLTIQCQVDSQVTMMFWYRQQPGQSLTLIATANQGSEATYESGFVIDKFPISRPNLTFSTLTVSNMSPEDSSIYLCSADTEAFFGQGTRLTVV.